This TCR beta chain was identified in a study of human T cells and chemical hapten exposure. Study-wide context: 2% DPC was applied to 2 cm by 2 cm of upper inner arm skin for sensitization. Epicutaneous patch tests delivered 0.01% DPC to the upper back, with evaluation at 6 days. Notes on the study in general: Expanded TCRs produced significantly more large CDR3 similarity clusters than controls did.

This clonotype was seen ten or more times. The antigen remains undetermined. CDR3 length equals 14 residues. Germline V CDR1 and CDR2: SGHKS, YYEKEE (reference sequence). Trimming pared 3 bases from V and 6 bases from J, leaving 10 bases between. This sample's time point: pre-sensitization, week 0. Indicated treatment: therapeutic diphenylcyclopropenone sensitization with weekly scalp DPC. Patch tests were applied only after blood draws. TCRdb reprocessed the RACE reads via MiXCR and lists one record per CDR3 protein. The sample has tens of thousands of distinct CDR3 sequences, around 7% seen once. The chain carries TRBV5-5 and TRBJ1-6; a possible D gene is TRBD1 (5 bases). This TCR came from a woman between 25 and 40 years old with alopecia areata. Some clones in this sample may be carry-over from other donors' samples. This specimen was whole blood, taken in connection with sensitization to the hapten diphenylcyclopropenone (DPC). CDR3 DNA: TGTGCCAGCAGCTCTCAGGGTGGTAATTCACCCCTCCACTTT. Protein sequence: CASSSQGGNSPLHF.